Below, 27 T cell receptor beta chains from the same sample are listed, as sequenced in a study of CD8+CD57+ T cells in acquired aplastic anemia. Both TCR beta VDJ combination and CDR3 sequence profiling were carried out. Genomic DNA was the template for this profiling. TCRdb re-called the reads through MiXCR, storing one row per CDR3 protein. The sample has roughly 160,000 distinct CDR3 sequences, 47% seen once; the top ten hold roughly 3.1%. Sequenced patients had shown CD8+CD57+ cell expansion by flow cytometry. Specimen: sorted CD4+, CD8+, or CD8+CD57+ T cells (not recorded which) from PBMCs. These receptors came from a human donor with aplastic anemia.

This clonotype has ten or more counts. The J gene is TRBJ2-7, the V gene TRBV20-1, with 9 bases fitting TRBD2. The trim removed 4 bases at V and 0 bases at J, leaving 7 bases unmatched. Germline V gene sequence: CDR1 DFQATT, CDR2 SNEGSKA (reference sequence). There are 15 residues in the CDR3. The DNA for the CDR3 is TGCAGTGCTAACCTGGCGGGAGGGAGCTCCTACGAGCAGTACTTC. It yields the protein CSANLAGGSSYEQYF.

This clonotype has at least ten counts. CDR3 amino acids: CASGPGQAYEQYF. In DNA form, the CDR3 reads TGTGCTAGTGGTCCCGGACAGGCCTACGAGCAGTACTTC. The rearrangement links TRBV12-5 to TRBJ2-7, with 7 positions matching TRBD1. Trimming took 5 bases from V and 2 from J; bases not matched to a gene: 3. The CDR3 consists of 13 residues. CDR1 LGHNT and CDR2 FRNRAP come from the germline V gene.

The V gene is TRBV24-1, the J gene TRBJ2-3; the match to TRBD2 covers 7 bases. CDR1 is KGHDR, CDR2 SFDVKD, per germline. The junction had 6 bases not matched to a gene; V was cut back by 5 bases and J by 2 bases. The CDR3 has 15 residues. In DNA, the CDR3 is TGTGCCACCAGTGCCGGGACTACACTCACAGATACGCAGTATTTT. Translating gives CATSAGTTLTDTQYF.

A word on this clonotype: Just one base apart from a much larger clone, this may be a read error. The final CDR3 position lacks the conserved phenylalanine or tryptophan, pointing to a likely read error. This chain uses TRBV29-1 with TRBJ1-1; D is unclear. There are 12 residues in the CDR3. V was shortened by 4 bases and J by 2 bases, with 8 bases between the two germline ends. The germline CDR1 and CDR2 sequences are SQVTM and ANQGSEA. CDR3 loop: CSVGQYNTEAFS. The CDR3, as DNA: TGCAGCGTTGGGCAGTATAACACTGAAGCTTTCTCT.

The J gene is TRBJ2-1, the V gene TRBV24-1, with a weak D call TRBD1 (6 bases). Trimming removed 4 bases from V and 4 bases from J, with 13 bases in between. Germline V gene lookup returns CDR1 KGHDR and CDR2 SFDVKD. The CDR3 has 15 residues. The CDR3 loop is CATSDPGATYNEQFF. CDR3 nucleotides: TGTGCCACCAGTGACCCAGGGGCTACATACAATGAGCAGTTCTTC.

This clonotype was observed a few times. The chain combines TRBV2 with TRBJ1-3; D not certain. CDR3 length: 12 amino acids. The ends were cut back, 3 bases at V and 2 bases at J, with 2 bases in the middle. Germline V lookup: CDR1 SNHLY, CDR2 FYNNEI. The CDR3 protein is CASSEAGNTIYF. The CDR3 coding sequence is TGTGCCAGCAGTGAGGCTGGAAACACCATATATTTT.

This clonotype was picked up one time. V usage is TRBV20-1 and J usage is TRBJ1-4; D gene uncertain. The V gene lost 6 bases and the J gene lost 5 bases, with 19 bases spanning the gap. Looked up from germline, CDR1 is DFQATT and CDR2 is SNEGSKA (reference sequence). This CDR3 comprises 15 residues. The CDR3 DNA reads TGCAGTGCACAATTTCCCGATGCGATCAATGAAAAACTGTTTTTT. Translation gives CSAQFPDAINEKLFF.

The gene calls are TRBV10-1 and TRBJ2-3, with D maybe TRBD2 (5 bases). The CDR3 consists of 16 residues. The ends were cut back, 2 bases at V and 2 bases at J, with 14 bases in the middle. Per germline, CDR1 WNHNN and CDR2 SYGVQD (reference sequence). The CDR3 loop is CASSERASRNTDTQYF. CDR3 nucleotides: TGCGCCAGCAGTGAGCGGGCTAGCCGAAACACAGATACGCAGTATTTT.

This clonotype was found a few times. This chain connects TRBV5-1 to TRBJ2-3, with D hard to call. The CDR3 length is 15 residues. Trimming stripped 0 bases from V and 0 bases from J, with 8 bases between. CDR1 SGHRS and CDR2 YFSETQ come from the germline V gene. Written as DNA, the CDR3 is TGCGCCAGCAGCTTGGACGGATCTAGCACAGATACGCAGTATTTT. This codes for CASSLDGSSTDTQYF.

The V gene is TRBV19, the J gene TRBJ1-2; D is undetermined. The CDR3 runs to 12 residues. The V gene lost 7 bases and the J gene lost 4 bases, with 10 bases spanning the gap. Germline V lookup: CDR1 LNHDA, CDR2 SQIVND (reference sequence). CDR3 amino acids: CASMHSGYGYTF. In nucleotides, the CDR3 is TGTGCCAGTATGCACTCGGGCTATGGCTACACCTTC. The full variable domain, in which reference TRBV19 and TRBJ1-2 provide the parts outside the CDR3, is DGGITQSPKYLFRKEGQNVTLSCEQNLNHDAMYWYRQDPGQGLRLIYYSQIVNDFQKGDIAEGYSVSREKKESFPLTVTSAQKNPTAFYLCASMHSGYGYTFGSGTRLTVV.

V and J are TRBV5-5 and TRBJ2-7; D is possibly TRBD1 or TRBD2 (5 bases each). Germline V lookup: CDR1 SGHKS, CDR2 YYEKEE (reference sequence). V lost 1 base to trimming and J lost 2 bases, with 10 bases between them. The CDR3 covers 14 residues. The CDR3 sequence is CASSLSPGPYEQYF. The DNA for the CDR3 is TGTGCCAGCAGCTTGTCCCCGGGGCCCTACGAGCAGTACTTC.

This clonotype has at least ten counts. The gene calls are TRBV7-6 and TRBJ1-2, with D possibly being TRBD1 (5 bases). V was shortened by 7 bases and J by 7 bases, with 16 bases between the two germline ends. Germline CDR1 and CDR2: SGHVS and FNYEAQ. The CDR3 runs to 13 residues. The CDR3 region has the DNA TGTGCCAGCACCCCCGACAGTCTAAGTGGCTACACCTTC. Its protein is CASTPDSLSGYTF.

This clonotype was seen at least ten times. The chain combines TRBV5-1 with TRBJ2-1, with D tentatively TRBD2 (6 bases). The V gene lost 0 bases and the J gene lost 6 bases, with 10 bases spanning the gap. Per the germline V gene, CDR1 is SGHRS and CDR2 is YFSETQ. The CDR3 is made up of 14 amino acids. In nucleotides, the CDR3 is TGCGCCAGCAGCTTGGCCCGCGGGATCAATGAGCAGTTCTTC. As protein: CASSLARGINEQFF.

The V and J genes are TRBV29-1 and TRBJ2-7, with TRBD2 as a possible D gene (6 bases). Germline assignment: CDR1 SQVTM and CDR2 ANQGSEA. Trimming removed 8 bases at V and 5 bases at J, with 16 bases between. The CDR3 runs to 12 residues. CDR3 DNA: TGCAGCCCCGCTGCGGGGAAGGACGAGCAGTACTTC. Its translation: CSPAAGKDEQYF.

The chain recombines TRBV7-8 with TRBJ2-1; tentatively, D is TRBD1 or TRBD2 (5 bases each). CDR1 and CDR2 (germline): SGHVS, FQNEAQ. Trimming stripped 6 bases from V and 5 bases from J, with 8 bases between. This CDR3 region has 12 residues. The CDR3 DNA is TGTGCCAGCAGGCTGGGGGACAATGAGCAGTTCTTC. This gives the protein CASRLGDNEQFF.

The V call is TRBV7-8, the J call TRBJ2-7, with TRBD2 identical over 10 bases. Trimming cost V 6 bases and J 5 bases; bases outside gene matches: 10. There are 15 residues in the CDR3. CDR1 is SGHVS, CDR2 FQNEAQ, per germline. CDR3 loop: CASRGLGTSAHEQYF. CDR3 DNA: TGTGCCAGCAGGGGGTTGGGGACTAGCGCCCACGAGCAGTACTTC.

The genes are TRBV25-1 and TRBJ2-2, with 10 bases matching TRBD2. This CDR3 is built from 19 residues. With 3 bases clipped from V and 0 bases from J, the junction kept 10 bases outside the gene matches. Per germline, CDR1 MGHDK and CDR2 SYGVNS. CDR3 protein: CASSDRGLAGDSNTGELFF. The CDR3 DNA is TGTGCCAGCAGTGATAGAGGGCTAGCGGGGGACTCGAACACCGGGGAGCTGTTTTTT.

This chain joins TRBV10-3 and TRBJ2-1, with 10 bases fitting TRBD2. Germline V gives CDR1 ENHRY, CDR2 SYGVKD. Losses at the gene ends were 1 base for V and 7 bases for J; bases not matched to a gene: 4. The CDR3 runs to 15 residues. The CDR3: CAISELSGRDNEQFF. CDR3 in DNA: TGTGCCATCAGTGAGTTGAGCGGGAGGGATAATGAGCAGTTCTTC.

This clonotype was seen at least ten times. V and J are TRBV24-1 and TRBJ1-4, with a weak D call TRBD1 (5 bases). The CDR3 sequence is 14 residues long. V lost 7 bases and J 7 bases, leaving 15 bases between the germline ends. The germline V gene encodes CDR1 KGHDR and CDR2 SFDVKD. The CDR3 reads CATSERGGSEKLFF. The DNA for the CDR3 is TGTGCCACCAGCGAGAGGGGAGGTAGTGAAAAACTGTTTTTT.

CDR3 in amino acids: CASSYAGGAFGNTIYF. CDR3 bases: TGTGCCAGTAGTTATGCAGGGGGCGCGTTCGGAAACACCATATATTTT. The J gene is TRBJ1-3, the V gene TRBV19; 8 positions agree with TRBD1. The CDR3 is 16 amino acids. Germline V gene sequence: CDR1 LNHDA, CDR2 SQIVND (reference sequence). V lost 5 bases and J lost 4; bases outside the gene matches: 10.

This clonotype was observed a handful of times. The rearrangement uses TRBV11-1 and TRBJ2-1, with 9 bases that match TRBD2. Germline V gene sequence: CDR1 SGHAT, CDR2 FQDESV (reference sequence). The trim removed 1 base at V and 6 bases at J, leaving 4 bases unmatched. The CDR3 sequence is 15 residues long. The CDR3 is CASSLEAGGGNEQFF. The CDR3 DNA sequence: TGTGCCAGCAGCTTAGAAGCGGGGGGCGGCAATGAGCAGTTCTTC.

In this sample, this clonotype turned up once. No conserved phenylalanine or tryptophan is present at the end of the CDR3, so a read error is the likely explanation. This chain uses TRBV5-6 with TRBJ2-2; tentative D call: TRBD2 (6 bases). Germline V gives CDR1 SGHDT, CDR2 YYEEEE. There are 17 residues in the CDR3. V was cut by 2 bases and J by 2 bases, with 16 bases left in between. The CDR3 protein is CASSFLARHGNTGELFL. The CDR3, as DNA: TGTGCCAGCAGCTTCCTAGCGAGACATGGAAACACCGGGGAGCTGTTTCTT.

A few counts support this clonotype. The chain is built from TRBV7-8 and TRBJ2-5; 13 bases agree with TRBD2. Trimming cost V 1 base and J 5 bases; bases outside gene matches: 4. The CDR3 length is 16 residues. Germline values: CDR1 SGHVS, CDR2 FQNEAQ. CDR3 nucleotide sequence: TGTGCCAGCAGCTTAGTGGGACTAGCGGGATCGGAGACCCAGTACTTC. Translated, it gives CASSLVGLAGSETQYF.

The chain carries TRBV10-1 and TRBJ1-5; TRBD1 aligns across 9 bases. Trimming cost V 8 bases and J 6 bases; bases outside gene matches: 17. The CDR3 consists of 17 residues. From germline, CDR1 is WNHNN and CDR2 SYGVQD (reference sequence). The CDR3 protein is CASAQGTGLVLGQPQHF. The CDR3 DNA is TGCGCCAGCGCACAAGGGACAGGGCTCGTTTTGGGTCAGCCCCAGCATTTT.

The J gene is TRBJ2-5, the V gene TRBV19; D is possibly TRBD2 (6 bases). Trimming cost V 8 bases and J 5 bases, with 15 bases left between them. The germline gives CDR1 LNHDA, CDR2 SQIVND (reference sequence). The CDR3 consists of 13 residues. CDR3 loop: CASRRPGGETQYF. The CDR3 bases are TGTGCCAGTCGCCGACCCGGAGGGGAGACCCAGTACTTC.

The rearrangement uses TRBV27 and TRBJ1-4; TRBD1 agrees at 7 bases. The germline V gene has CDR1 MNHEY and CDR2 SMNVEV (reference sequence). Germline trimming cut 2 bases from V and 2 bases from J; bases unmatched to any gene: 2. The CDR3 spans 15 residues. CDR3 bases: TGTGCCAGCAGTTTAGCGGGACAGACTAATGAAAAACTGTTTTTT. Its protein product is CASSLAGQTNEKLFF.

A note on this clonotype: Just one base apart from a much larger clone, this may be a read error. The gene calls are TRBV10-3 and TRBJ1-5, with 7 positions matching TRBD1. In germline, CDR1 is ENHRY, CDR2 SYGVKD. The CDR3 contains 16 residues. CDR3 sequence (DNA): TGTGCCAGCAGTACAAAACAGGGGCTGGGCTATCAGTCCCAGCATTTT. As protein: CASSTKQGLGYQSQHF.